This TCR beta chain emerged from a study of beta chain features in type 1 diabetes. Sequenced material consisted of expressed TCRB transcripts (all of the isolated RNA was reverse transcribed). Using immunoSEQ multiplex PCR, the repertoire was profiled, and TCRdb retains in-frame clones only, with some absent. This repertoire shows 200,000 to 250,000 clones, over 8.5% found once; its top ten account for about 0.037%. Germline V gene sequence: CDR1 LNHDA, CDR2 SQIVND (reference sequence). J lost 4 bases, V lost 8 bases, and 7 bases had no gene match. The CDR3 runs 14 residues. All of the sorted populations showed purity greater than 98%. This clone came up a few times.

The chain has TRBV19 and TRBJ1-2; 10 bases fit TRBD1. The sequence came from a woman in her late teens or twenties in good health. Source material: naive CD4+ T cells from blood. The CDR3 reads CASSDRGGGYGYTF. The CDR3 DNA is TGTGCCAGTTCGGACAGGGGGGGCGGCTATGGCTACACCTTC.